This T cell receptor (beta chain) was obtained from a study of tissue T cells after allogeneic stem cell transplantation. Survey-depth TCRbeta CDR3 sequencing reported V/J genes and productive frequencies. Sequencing was performed with immunoSEQ multiplex PCR; in TCRdb, only in-frame clones are kept and a portion is missing. The sample holds approximately 6,100 clones, roughly 40% seen once. Study-level findings and limits: In patients and mice, blood and spleen missed much of tissue repertoire. The patient cohort was small and clinically heterogeneous, with limited sampling depth.

CDR3 length: 13 residues. Germline-derived CDR1 and CDR2 are KGHPV and FQNQEV (reference sequence). The V gene lost 0 bases and the J gene lost 7 bases, with 4 bases spanning the gap. On this clone: What it binds is unknown. Gene names are mouse gene names. The read ends 1 residue before the CDR3 terminus; that terminus is restored from the germline J gene. Other DNA variants within this sample encode the same CDR3.

The time point was: mouse harvest day 7 after allogeneic transplant. Each mouse received 10^7 T-cell-depleted marrow cells plus 10^6 splenic CD5+ T cells by tail vein. Mice had MHC-mismatched B6 into BALB/c GVHD, sampled day 7 or 14. This chain links TRBV26 with TRBJ1-6; D uncertain. TRBJ1-6 is sorted into the ORF group, with uncertain function. Input material: skin. This receptor was obtained from a female BALB/c mouse given C57BL/6 T cells with graft-versus-host disease after an allogeneic hematopoietic cell transplant. The CDR3 bases that were read are TGTGCCAGCAGTCTGTCAGGGAATTCGCCCCTCTAC. It is translated as CASSLSGNSPLY. In full, the CDR3 reads CASSLSGNSPLYF.